This TCR beta chain was recorded in a study of OX40 agonist ivuxolimab in advanced cancers. Study details: The dose-escalation cohort had hepatocellular carcinoma, melanoma, renal cell or head and neck cancer.

Clones were sequenced by immunoSEQ multiplex PCR, and TCRdb holds only the in-frame ones, with some missing. The table lists 30,000 to 40,000 clones, 70% to 85% of them singletons. This CDR3 has 13 residues. With 1 base removed from V and 0 bases from J, the gap between germline ends came to 1 base. CDR1 and CDR2 (germline): SGHVS, FQNEAQ. Samples were taken at baseline and on day 1 of cycles 4 and 7. The source of this sequence is an adult with an advanced solid tumor such as melanoma, head and neck, liver or kidney cancer. Sequencing was performed on CD4+ or CD8+ T cells sorted from blood, taken in a trial of the OX40 agonist ivuxolimab. The chain recombines TRBV7-8 with TRBJ1-5; D is unclear. The CDR3 bases are TGTGCCAGCAGCTTAGATAGCAATCAGCCCCAGCATTTT. It encodes CASSLDSNQPQHF.